The sequence of this T cell receptor (beta chain) was determined in a study of blood T cell repertoires in COVID-19. Study-wide context: Specimens from acute and convalescent COVID-19 originated in the United States, Italy and Spain. Sample material is recorded as cDNA or gDNA derived from T cells, B-cell-depleted T cells, or PBMCs.

There are 13 residues in the CDR3. The V and J ends lost 3 bases and 4 bases respectively, with 9 bases between them. The germline V gene has CDR1 LGHDT and CDR2 YNNKEL (reference sequence). Seattle-derived patients entered the study during active infection and were followed longitudinally. In the authors' workflow: Cell counts per sample came from amplifying reference gene primers. Sequenced by immunoSEQ multiplex PCR; TCRdb stores in-frame clones only, minus some. D and trimming were read from the DNA, whereas the V and J calls and clone size are those reported in that table. The data hold some 270,000 clones, with around 88% observed a single time. This clone was seen a handful of times.

The TCR originated in a woman aged 80 or older with COVID-19, enrolled during active disease. This chain uses TRBV3-1 (or the pseudogene TRBV3-2) with TRBJ1-1; D uncertain. Sequences were obtained from peripheral blood. DNA for the CDR3: TGTGCCAGCAGCCACAGGTCGGCCACTGAAGCTTTCTTT. Translated: CASSHRSATEAFF.